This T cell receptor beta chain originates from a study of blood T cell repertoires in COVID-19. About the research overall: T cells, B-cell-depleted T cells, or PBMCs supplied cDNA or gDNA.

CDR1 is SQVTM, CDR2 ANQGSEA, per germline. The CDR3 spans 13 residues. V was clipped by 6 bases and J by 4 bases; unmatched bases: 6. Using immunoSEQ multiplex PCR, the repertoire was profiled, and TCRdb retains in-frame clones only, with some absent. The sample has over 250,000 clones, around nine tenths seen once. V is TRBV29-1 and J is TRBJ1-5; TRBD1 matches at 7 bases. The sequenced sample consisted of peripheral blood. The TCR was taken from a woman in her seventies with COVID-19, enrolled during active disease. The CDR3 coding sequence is TGCAGCGTGGTTGGGACAGAGAATCAGCCCCAGCATTTT. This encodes CSVVGTENQPQHF.